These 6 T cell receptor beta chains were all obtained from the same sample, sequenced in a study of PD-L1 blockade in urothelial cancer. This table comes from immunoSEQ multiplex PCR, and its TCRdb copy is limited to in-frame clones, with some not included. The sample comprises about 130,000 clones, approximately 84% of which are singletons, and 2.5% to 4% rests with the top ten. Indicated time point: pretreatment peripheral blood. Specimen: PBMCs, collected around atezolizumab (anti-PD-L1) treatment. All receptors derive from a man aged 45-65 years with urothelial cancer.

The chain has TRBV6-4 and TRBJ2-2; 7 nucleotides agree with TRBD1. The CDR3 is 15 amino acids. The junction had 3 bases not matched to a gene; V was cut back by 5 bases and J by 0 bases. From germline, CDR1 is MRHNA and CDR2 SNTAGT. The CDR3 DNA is TGTGCCAGCAGTCCGGGACAGACGAACACCGGGGAGCTGTTTTTT. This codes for CASSPGQTNTGELFF.

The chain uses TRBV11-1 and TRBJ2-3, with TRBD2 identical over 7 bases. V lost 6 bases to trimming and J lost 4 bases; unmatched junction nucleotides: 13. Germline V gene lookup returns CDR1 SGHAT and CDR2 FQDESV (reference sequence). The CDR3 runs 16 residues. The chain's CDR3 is CASRLLRTSSSDTQYF. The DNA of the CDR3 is TGTGCCAGCAGACTCTTAAGGACTAGTTCCTCAGATACGCAGTATTTT.

CDR3 DNA: TGTGCCTGGAGTGTTACGAGTTCACCCCTCCACTTT. Amino acid sequence: CAWSVTSSPLHF. The rearrangement uses TRBV30 and TRBJ1-6, with D uncertain. The CDR3 extends over 12 amino acids. V was shortened by 0 bases and J by 9 bases, with 6 bases between the two germline ends. Germline lookup yields CDR1 GTSNPN and CDR2 SVGIG (reference sequence).

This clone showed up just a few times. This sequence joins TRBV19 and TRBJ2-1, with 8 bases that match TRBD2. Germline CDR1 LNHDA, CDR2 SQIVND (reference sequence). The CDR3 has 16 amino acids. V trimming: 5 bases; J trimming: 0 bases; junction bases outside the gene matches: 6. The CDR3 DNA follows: TGTGCCAGTAGTCAGCATCTAGCGGGCTCCTACAATGAGCAGTTCTTC. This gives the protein CASSQHLAGSYNEQFF.

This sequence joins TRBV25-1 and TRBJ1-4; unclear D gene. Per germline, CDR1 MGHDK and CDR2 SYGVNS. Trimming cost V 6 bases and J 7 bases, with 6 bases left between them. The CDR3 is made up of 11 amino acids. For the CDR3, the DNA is TGTGCCAGCAGGGAGATTGAAAAACTGTTTTTT. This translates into CASREIEKLFF.

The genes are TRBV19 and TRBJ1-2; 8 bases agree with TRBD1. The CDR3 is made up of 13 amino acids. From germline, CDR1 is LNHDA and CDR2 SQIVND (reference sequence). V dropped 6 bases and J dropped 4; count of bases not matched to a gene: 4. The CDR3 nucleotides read TGTGCCAGTAGGCAGGGGGCCAGCTATGGCTACACCTTC. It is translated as CASRQGASYGYTF.